This T cell receptor (beta chain) appears in the sequencing data of a study of prognosis after radiotherapy for stage I lung cancer. Overall study context: There were around 15 patients with newly diagnosed primary stage I lung tumors and about 5 patients with oligometastatic NSCLC after surgical resection of the primary tumor. In total, roughly 13 men and a handful of women took part as patients, aged roughly 50 to 84 with a median of roughly 70 years. Adenocarcinomas accounted for the tumors of approximately 11 patients, and squamous cell carcinomas for those of six to eight. Whole-study findings and limits: Reportedly, the usage of TRBV and TRBJ genes was not the same in patients with and without metastases.

Many counts were recorded for this clonotype. Its specificity is unknown. J lost 5 bases, V lost 5 bases, and 8 bases had no gene match. Per the germline V gene, CDR1 is LGHNT and CDR2 is FRNRAP. The CDR3 runs to 16 residues. Amplicons of TCR beta CDR3 were generated from genomic DNA by two-round multiplex PCR. The first round of PCR was done with primers that matched each TRBV and TRBJ gene. TCRdb reanalysed the multiplex PCR reads using MiXCR and keeps one entry per CDR3 protein. The profile shows approximately 23,000 distinct CDR3 sequences, 35% to 50% of them singletons. The source of this sequence is a donor over 45 with non-small cell lung cancer. The input for sequencing was PBMCs, taken before or after stereotactic body radiation therapy (not recorded which). The V call is TRBV12-5, the J call TRBJ2-5; TRBD2 aligns across 13 bases. This CDR3 reads CASGGTSGNPSETQYF. DNA for the CDR3: TGTGCTAGTGGTGGGACTAGCGGGAACCCATCGGAGACCCAGTACTTC.